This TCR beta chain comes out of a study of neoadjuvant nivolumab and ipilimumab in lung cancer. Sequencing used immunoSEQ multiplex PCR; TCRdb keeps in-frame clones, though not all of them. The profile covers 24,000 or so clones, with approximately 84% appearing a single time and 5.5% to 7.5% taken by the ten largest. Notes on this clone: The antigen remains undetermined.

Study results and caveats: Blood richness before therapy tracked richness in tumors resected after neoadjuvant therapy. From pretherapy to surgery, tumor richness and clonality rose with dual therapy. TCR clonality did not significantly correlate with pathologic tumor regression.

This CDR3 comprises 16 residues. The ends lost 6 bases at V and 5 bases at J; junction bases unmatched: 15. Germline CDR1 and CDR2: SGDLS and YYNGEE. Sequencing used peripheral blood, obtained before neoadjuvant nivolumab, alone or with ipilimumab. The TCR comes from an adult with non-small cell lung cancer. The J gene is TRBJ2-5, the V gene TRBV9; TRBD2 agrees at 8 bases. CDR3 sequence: CASTLKGEAGGETQYF. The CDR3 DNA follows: TGTGCCAGCACCCTGAAGGGGGAGGCGGGAGGCGAGACCCAGTACTTC.